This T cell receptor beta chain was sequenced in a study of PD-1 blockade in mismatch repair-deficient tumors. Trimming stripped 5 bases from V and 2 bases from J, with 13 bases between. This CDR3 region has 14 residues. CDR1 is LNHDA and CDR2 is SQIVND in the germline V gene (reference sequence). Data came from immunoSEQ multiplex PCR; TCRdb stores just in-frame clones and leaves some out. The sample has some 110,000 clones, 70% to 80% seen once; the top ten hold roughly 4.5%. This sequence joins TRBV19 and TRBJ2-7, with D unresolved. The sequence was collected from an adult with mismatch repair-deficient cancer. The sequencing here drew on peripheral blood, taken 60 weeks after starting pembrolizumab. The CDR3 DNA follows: TGTGCCAGTAGTTCCCGGACGGATACCTACGAGCAGTACTTC. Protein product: CASSSRTDTYEQYF.